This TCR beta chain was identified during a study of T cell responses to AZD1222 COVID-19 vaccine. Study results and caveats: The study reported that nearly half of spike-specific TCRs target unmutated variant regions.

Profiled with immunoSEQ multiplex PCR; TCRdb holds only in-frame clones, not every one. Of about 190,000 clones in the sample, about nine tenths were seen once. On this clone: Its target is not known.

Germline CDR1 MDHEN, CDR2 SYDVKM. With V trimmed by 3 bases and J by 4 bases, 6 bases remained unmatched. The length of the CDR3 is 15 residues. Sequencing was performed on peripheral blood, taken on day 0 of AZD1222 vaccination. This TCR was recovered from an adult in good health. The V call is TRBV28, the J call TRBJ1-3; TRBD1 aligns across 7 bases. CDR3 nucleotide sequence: TGTGCCAGCAGTTTGTGGACAGGCTCAGGAAACACCATATATTTT. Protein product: CASSLWTGSGNTIYF. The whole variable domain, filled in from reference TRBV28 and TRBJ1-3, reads DVKVTQSSRYLVKRTGEKVFLECVQDMDHENMFWYRQDPGLGLRLIYFSYDVKMKEKGDIPEGYSVSREKKERFSLILESASTNQTSMYLCASSLWTGSGNTIYFGEGSWLTVV.